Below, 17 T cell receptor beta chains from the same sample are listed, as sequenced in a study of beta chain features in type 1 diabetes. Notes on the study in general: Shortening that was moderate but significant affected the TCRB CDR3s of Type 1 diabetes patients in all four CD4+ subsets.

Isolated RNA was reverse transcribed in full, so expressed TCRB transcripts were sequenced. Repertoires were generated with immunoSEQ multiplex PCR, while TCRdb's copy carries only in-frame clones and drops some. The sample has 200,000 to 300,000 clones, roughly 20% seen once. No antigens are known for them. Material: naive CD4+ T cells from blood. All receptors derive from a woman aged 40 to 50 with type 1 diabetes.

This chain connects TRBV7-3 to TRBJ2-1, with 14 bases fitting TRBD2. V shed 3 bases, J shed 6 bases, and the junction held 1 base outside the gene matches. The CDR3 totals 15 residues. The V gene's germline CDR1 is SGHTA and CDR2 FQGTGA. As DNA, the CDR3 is TGTGCCAGCAGCTTTGGACTAGCGGGAGGCAATGAGCAGTTCTTC. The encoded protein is CASSFGLAGGNEQFF.

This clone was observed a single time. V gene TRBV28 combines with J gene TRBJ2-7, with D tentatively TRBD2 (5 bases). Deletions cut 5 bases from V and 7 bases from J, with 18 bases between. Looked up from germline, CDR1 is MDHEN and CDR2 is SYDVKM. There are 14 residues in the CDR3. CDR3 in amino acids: CASSRAGLLIEQYF. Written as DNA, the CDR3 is TGTGCCAGCAGTAGGGCAGGACTCTTAATAGAGCAGTACTTC.

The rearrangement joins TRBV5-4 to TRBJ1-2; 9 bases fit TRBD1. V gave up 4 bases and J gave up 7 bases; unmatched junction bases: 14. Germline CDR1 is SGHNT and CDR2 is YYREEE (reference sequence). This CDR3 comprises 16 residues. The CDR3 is CASSRPGTGPDSGYTF. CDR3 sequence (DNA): TGTGCCAGCAGCCGTCCCGGGACAGGGCCCGACTCTGGCTACACCTTC.

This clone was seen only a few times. In nucleotides, the CDR3 is TGTGCCAGCAGTCCAGGCCTTGAACCCTACGAGCAGTACTTC. Translating it yields CASSPGLEPYEQYF. J is TRBJ2-7 and V is TRBV28; D is unresolved. The V gene lost 5 bases and the J gene lost 2 bases, with 13 bases spanning the gap. Germline CDR1 and CDR2: MDHEN and SYDVKM. The CDR3 length is 14 residues.

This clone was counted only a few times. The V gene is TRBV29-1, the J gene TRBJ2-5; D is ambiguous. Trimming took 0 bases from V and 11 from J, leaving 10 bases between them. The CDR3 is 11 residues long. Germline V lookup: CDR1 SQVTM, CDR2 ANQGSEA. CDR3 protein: CSVEDAREQYF. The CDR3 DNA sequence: TGCAGCGTTGAAGATGCACGTGAGCAGTACTTC.

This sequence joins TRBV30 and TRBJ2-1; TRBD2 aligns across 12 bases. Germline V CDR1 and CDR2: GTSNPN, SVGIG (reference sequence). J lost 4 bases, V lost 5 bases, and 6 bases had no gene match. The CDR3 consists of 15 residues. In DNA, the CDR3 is TGTGCCTGGGTGACCGGGACTAGCGGGTACAATGAGCAGTTCTTC. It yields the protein CAWVTGTSGYNEQFF.

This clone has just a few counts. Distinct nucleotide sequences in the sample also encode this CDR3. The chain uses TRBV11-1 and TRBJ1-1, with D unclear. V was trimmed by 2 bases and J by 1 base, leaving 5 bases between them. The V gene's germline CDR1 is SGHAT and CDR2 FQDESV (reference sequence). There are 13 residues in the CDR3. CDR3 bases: TGTGCCAGCAGCTTAACTGAGAACACTGAAGCTTTCTTT. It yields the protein CASSLTENTEAFF.

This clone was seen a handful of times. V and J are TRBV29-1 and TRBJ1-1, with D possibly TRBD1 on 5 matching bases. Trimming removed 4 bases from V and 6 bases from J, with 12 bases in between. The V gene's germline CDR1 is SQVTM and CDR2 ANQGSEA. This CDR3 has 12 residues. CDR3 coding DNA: TGCAGCGTTGGGCAGGGAGGCGCTGAAGCTTTCTTT. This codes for CSVGQGGAEAFF.

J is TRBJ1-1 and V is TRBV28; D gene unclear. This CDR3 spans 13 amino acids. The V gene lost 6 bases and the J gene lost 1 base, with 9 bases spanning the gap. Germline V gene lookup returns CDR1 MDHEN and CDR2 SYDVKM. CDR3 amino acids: CASRSDSNTEAFF. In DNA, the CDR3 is TGTGCCAGCAGGTCGGACTCGAACACTGAAGCTTTCTTT.

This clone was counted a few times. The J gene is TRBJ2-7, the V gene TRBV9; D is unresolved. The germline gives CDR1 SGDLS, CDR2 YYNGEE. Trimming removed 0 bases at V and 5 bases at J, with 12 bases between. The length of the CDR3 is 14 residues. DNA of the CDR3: TGTGCCAGCAGCGTAGCGAGGTATACCCACGAGCAGTACTTC. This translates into CASSVARYTHEQYF.

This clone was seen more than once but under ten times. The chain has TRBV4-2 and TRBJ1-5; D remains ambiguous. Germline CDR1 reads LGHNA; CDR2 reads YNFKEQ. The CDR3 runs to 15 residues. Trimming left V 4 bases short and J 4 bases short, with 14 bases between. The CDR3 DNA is TGTGCCAGCAGCCCAGGTATTCGTGAAAATCAGCCCCAGCATTTT. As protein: CASSPGIRENQPQHF.

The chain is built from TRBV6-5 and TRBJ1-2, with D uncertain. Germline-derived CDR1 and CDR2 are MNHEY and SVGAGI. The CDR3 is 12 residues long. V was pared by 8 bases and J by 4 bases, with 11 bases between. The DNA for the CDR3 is TGTGCCAGCGGTACTCTAGCCTATGGCTACACCTTC. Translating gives CASGTLAYGYTF.

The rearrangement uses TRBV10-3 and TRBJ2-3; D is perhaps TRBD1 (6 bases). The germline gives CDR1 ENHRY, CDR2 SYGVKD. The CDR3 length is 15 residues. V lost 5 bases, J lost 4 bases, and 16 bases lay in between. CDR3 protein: CAISTDSGKSDTQYF. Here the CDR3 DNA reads TGTGCCATCAGTACGGACAGTGGCAAGTCAGATACGCAGTATTTT.

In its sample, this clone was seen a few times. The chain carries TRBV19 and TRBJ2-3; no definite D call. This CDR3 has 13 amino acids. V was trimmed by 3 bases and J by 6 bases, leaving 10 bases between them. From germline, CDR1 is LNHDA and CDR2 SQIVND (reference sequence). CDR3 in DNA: TGTGCCAGTAGTATTGGTATCCAGGATACGCAGTATTTT. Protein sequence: CASSIGIQDTQYF.

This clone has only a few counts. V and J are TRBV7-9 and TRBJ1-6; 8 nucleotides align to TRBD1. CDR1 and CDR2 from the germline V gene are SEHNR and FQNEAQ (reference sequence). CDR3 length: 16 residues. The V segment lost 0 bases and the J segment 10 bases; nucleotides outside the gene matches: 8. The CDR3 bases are TGTGCCAGCAGCTTAGCGAAGGCAGGGGGCTGGTCACCCCTCCACTTT. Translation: CASSLAKAGGWSPLHF.

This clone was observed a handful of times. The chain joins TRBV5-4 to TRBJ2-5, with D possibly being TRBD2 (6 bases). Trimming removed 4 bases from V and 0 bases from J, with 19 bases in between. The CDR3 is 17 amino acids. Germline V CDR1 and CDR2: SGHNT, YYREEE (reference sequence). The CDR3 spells CASSMGPAGLYQETQYF. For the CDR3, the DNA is TGTGCCAGCAGCATGGGGCCTGCGGGGCTGTACCAAGAGACCCAGTACTTC.

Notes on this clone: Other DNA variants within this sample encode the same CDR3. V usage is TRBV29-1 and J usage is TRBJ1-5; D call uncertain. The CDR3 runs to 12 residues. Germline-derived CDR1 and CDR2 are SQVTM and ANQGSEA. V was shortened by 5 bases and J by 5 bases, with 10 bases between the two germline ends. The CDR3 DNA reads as TGCAGCGTTAGGTCCGGGGATCAGCCCCAGCATTTT. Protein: CSVRSGDQPQHF.